The next 27 T cell receptor beta chains were all read from a single sample in a study of cytomegalovirus exposure and HLA in healthy donors. The PCR made use of 60 Vbeta and 13 Jbeta primers. Produced via immunoSEQ multiplex PCR; TCRdb's table is partial and in-frame only. The data show about 130,000 clones, around three quarters seen once. Sequencing was done on a sample of PBMCs. Receptors originate from a man in his late teens or twenties in good health and CMV-seronegative.

V gene TRBV7-3 combines with J gene TRBJ2-7; D is perhaps TRBD1 (6 bases). V lost 5 bases and J lost 3, with 26 bases in between. The CDR3 length is 18 residues. Germline V lookup: CDR1 SGHTA, CDR2 FQGTGA. CDR3 loop: CASSLNHDRTWANYEQYF. The CDR3 DNA reads as TGTGCCAGCAGCCTAAATCACGACAGGACGTGGGCCAACTACGAGCAGTACTTC.

The chain has TRBV27 and TRBJ2-1; TRBD1 aligns across 10 bases. The CDR3 totals 13 residues. Trimming at V came to 3 bases and at J to 9 bases, leaving 2 bases not matched to a gene. CDR1 MNHEY and CDR2 SMNVEV come from the germline V gene (reference sequence). As DNA, the CDR3 is TGTGCCAGCAGTTTGGGACAGGGGTTTGAGCAGTTCTTC. This sequence encodes CASSLGQGFEQFF.

The chain has TRBV6-6 and TRBJ1-2; D unclear. The CDR3 sequence is 13 residues long. V was clipped by 5 bases and J by 7 bases, with 14 bases between them. Germline CDR1 is MNHNY and CDR2 is SVGAGI (reference sequence). The CDR3 loop reads CASSRLPDGGYTF. CDR3 nucleotides: TGTGCCAGCAGTCGACTACCGGATGGTGGCTACACCTTC.

This chain connects TRBV18 to TRBJ1-2, with 7 bases fitting TRBD1. Trimming cost V 3 bases and J 4 bases; bases outside gene matches: 5. Germline V lookup: CDR1 KGHSH, CDR2 LQKENI. This CDR3 contains 14 residues. The CDR3 nucleotides are TGTGCCAGCTCACCGGTGGGGACAGTCTATGGCTACACCTTC. This translates into CASSPVGTVYGYTF. Full variable domain (rest looked up from reference TRBV18 and TRBJ1-2): NAGVMQNPRHLVRRRGQEARLRCSPMKGHSHVYWYRQLPEEGLKFMVYLQKENIIDESGMPKERFSAEFPKEGPSILRIQQVVRGDSAAYFCASSPVGTVYGYTFGSGTRLTVV.

The CDR3 is CASSPTSGSGEQFF. For the CDR3, the DNA is TGTGCCAGCAGCCCTACTAGCGGGAGCGGTGAGCAGTTCTTC. The chain uses TRBV7-7 and TRBJ2-1; 11 bases match TRBD2. CDR3 length: 14 amino acids. Germline lookup yields CDR1 SSHAT and CDR2 FNYEAQ (reference sequence). V lost 5 bases and J lost 9; bases outside the gene matches: 6.

The chain is built from TRBV2 and TRBJ2-7, with TRBD2 identical over 13 bases. Trimming removed 6 bases from V and 5 bases from J; junction bases left unmatched: 7. Per germline, CDR1 SNHLY and CDR2 FYNNEI. The CDR3 runs 15 residues. CDR3 DNA sequence: TGTGCCAGCAGCGGGACTAGCGGGATATCCCACGAGCAGTACTTC. It translates to CASSGTSGISHEQYF.

This clone was observed a few times. The chain couples TRBV27 to TRBJ1-1, with 9 bases lining up with TRBD1. CDR3 length: 13 amino acids. The V segment lost 6 bases and the J segment 4 bases; nucleotides outside the gene matches: 3. In germline, CDR1 is MNHEY, CDR2 SMNVEV (reference sequence). The chain's CDR3 is CASRQGASTEAFF. CDR3 bases: TGTGCCAGCAGACAGGGGGCGAGCACTGAAGCTTTCTTT.

The chain is built from TRBV28 and TRBJ2-7, with D possibly matching TRBD1 (6 bases). The CDR3 loop spans 14 amino acids. Germline assignment: CDR1 MDHEN and CDR2 SYDVKM. With 7 bases removed from V and 0 bases from J, the gap between germline ends came to 13 bases. The CDR3 reads CASTPGGNSYEQYF. In DNA, the CDR3 is TGTGCCAGCACCCCTGGGGGCAACTCCTACGAGCAGTACTTC.

The chain combines TRBV6-5 with TRBJ1-5; D is unresolved. The CDR3 runs 13 residues. From germline, CDR1 is MNHEY and CDR2 SVGAGI. Trimming pared 4 bases from V and 2 bases from J, leaving 6 bases between. The CDR3 DNA sequence: TGTGCCAGCAGTTCCGGTGGCAATCAGCCCCAGCATTTT. Its translation is CASSSGGNQPQHF.

The chain has TRBV5-1 and TRBJ2-3; 13 bases map to TRBD2. The CDR3 spans 16 residues. CDR1 and CDR2 (germline): SGHRS, YFSETQ. Unmatched junction bases numbered 6, after V lost 2 bases and J lost 6 bases. CDR3 nucleotide sequence: TGCGCCAGCAGCTTCGGACTAGCGGGAGAGGGGGATACGCAGTATTTT. This translates into CASSFGLAGEGDTQYF.

The V call is TRBV4-1, the J call TRBJ1-3, with D possibly TRBD1 on 5 matching bases. The germline V and J ends were trimmed by 3 bases and 5 bases, with 20 bases remaining between them. Per germline, CDR1 MGHRA and CDR2 YSYEKL. The length of the CDR3 is 17 residues. DNA of the CDR3: TGCGCCAGCAGCCACCCCGTTTCCAGGGATTTACGAAACACCATATATTTT. It codes for CASSHPVSRDLRNTIYF.

This sequence joins TRBV19 and TRBJ1-6; 7 nucleotides align to TRBD1. This CDR3 has 15 residues. Germline-derived CDR1 and CDR2 are LNHDA and SQIVND (reference sequence). Losses at the gene ends were 5 bases for V and 6 bases for J; bases not matched to a gene: 7. CDR3 residues: CASSVYRDSNSPLHF. CDR3 DNA: TGTGCCAGTAGTGTATACCGGGACAGTAATTCACCCCTCCACTTT.

This clone was observed a few times. At one end, the junction sequence differs from germline, possibly due to a read error. The rearrangement links TRBV11-2 to TRBJ1-3, with a weak D call TRBD1 (6 bases). The CDR3 runs 15 residues. The germline V gene has CDR1 SGHAT and CDR2 FQNNGV. The CDR3 sequence is CASTLPQGSGNTIYF. The CDR3 nucleotides read TGTGCCAGCACCTTACCACAGGGCTCTGGAAACACCATATATTTT.

This chain connects TRBV29-1 to TRBJ1-1, with D hard to call. Deletions cut 3 bases from V and 1 base from J, with 9 bases between. The CDR3 spans 13 residues. The germline CDR1 and CDR2 sequences are SQVTM and ANQGSEA. For the CDR3, the DNA is TGCAGCGTTGAGGTACAGCCGAACACTGAAGCTTTCTTT. It specifies CSVEVQPNTEAFF.

V is TRBV10-2 and J is TRBJ1-5, with 9 bases that match TRBD1. Trimming cost V 3 bases and J 2 bases; bases outside gene matches: 11. Germline CDR1 reads WSHSY; CDR2 reads SAAADI. The CDR3 runs 18 residues. The CDR3 region has the DNA TGCGCCAGCAGTGAATCGGGACAGGGTTTAAGGGGCAATCAGCCCCAGCATTTT. As protein: CASSESGQGLRGNQPQHF.

The chain joins TRBV7-3 to TRBJ2-1; D call uncertain. The CDR3 has 15 residues. CDR1 is SGHTA, CDR2 FQGTGA, per germline. Trimming pared 2 bases from V and 5 bases from J, leaving 13 bases between. Here the CDR3 DNA reads TGTGCCAGCAGCTTATTTAATTTGGCCGACAATGAGCAGTTCTTC. Protein: CASSLFNLADNEQFF.

The chain joins TRBV4-1 to TRBJ2-7, with 8 bases aligning to TRBD2. Trimming cost V 0 bases and J 1 base; bases outside gene matches: 2. The CDR3 extends over 15 amino acids. The V gene's germline CDR1 is MGHRA and CDR2 YSYEKL. This CDR3 reads CASSQDRLASYEQYV. CDR3 DNA sequence: TGCGCCAGCAGCCAAGATAGACTAGCGTCCTACGAGCAGTACGTC.

This chain links TRBV6-1 with TRBJ2-7; D possibly corresponds to TRBD1 (6 bases). CDR3 length equals 14 residues. In germline, CDR1 is MNHNS, CDR2 SASEGT. Trimming pared 6 bases from V and 2 bases from J, leaving 14 bases between. DNA of the CDR3: TGTGCCAGCAGCCAGACAGGTTTCCCCTACGAGCAGTACGTC. This gives the protein CASSQTGFPYEQYV.

The CDR3 DNA is TGCGCCAGCAGTGAACCAAACAGGAATTCACCCCTCCACTTT. This sequence encodes CASSEPNRNSPLHF. The chain is built from TRBV10-1 and TRBJ1-6; possible D gene TRBD1, 5 bases. The CDR3 spans 14 residues. The germline V gene has CDR1 WNHNN and CDR2 SYGVQD (reference sequence). Trimming shortened V by 3 bases and J by 7 bases, and 10 bases separated the two germline ends.

V and J are TRBV13 and TRBJ1-1; 10 nucleotides agree with TRBD1. The CDR3 runs 15 residues. Germline-derived CDR1 and CDR2 are PRHDT and FYEKMQ (reference sequence). The V and J ends lost 5 bases and 12 bases, in that order; junction bases with no gene match: 15. The CDR3 bases are TGTGCCAGCAGCCCAATCCTTTCACCGGGACAGGGGCCTTTCTTT. This encodes CASSPILSPGQGPFF.

The rearrangement joins TRBV2 to TRBJ1-2; no definite D call. V lost 2 bases to trimming and J lost 8 bases, with 12 bases between them. Looked up from germline, CDR1 is SNHLY and CDR2 is FYNNEI. The CDR3 spans 13 residues. The CDR3 is CASSESVVEGYTF. DNA of the CDR3: TGTGCCAGCAGTGAATCGGTTGTTGAAGGCTACACCTTC.

The J gene is TRBJ2-5, the V gene TRBV19, with D perhaps given as TRBD1 or TRBD2 (6 bases each). The end of the DNA aligns better with TRBJ2-7, so the J call may be wrong. The CDR3 loop spans 14 amino acids. From germline, CDR1 is LNHDA and CDR2 SQIVND (reference sequence). The CDR3, as DNA: TGTGCCAGTAGTAGCGCGGAGGGGGCCTACGAGCAGTACTTC. Protein product: CASSSAEGAYEQYF.

In this sample, this clone turned up a few times. The rearrangement uses TRBV5-5 and TRBJ2-7; 7 nucleotides agree with TRBD2. From germline, CDR1 is SGHKS and CDR2 YYEKEE (reference sequence). The CDR3 extends over 14 amino acids. V lost 4 bases to trimming and J lost 4 bases; unmatched junction nucleotides: 8. CDR3 DNA sequence: TGTGCCAGCAGCCCGCACGGGGGGTCGTACGAGCAGTACTTC. Its protein is CASSPHGGSYEQYF.

This chain links TRBV7-2 with TRBJ2-5; 10 nucleotides align to TRBD1. This CDR3 spans 13 amino acids. The V segment lost 5 bases and the J segment 11 bases; nucleotides outside the gene matches: 8. In germline, CDR1 is SGHTA, CDR2 FQGNSA. CDR3 sequence (DNA): TGTGCCAGCAGCCCCGATGGACAGGGGGTGCAGTACTTC. It specifies CASSPDGQGVQYF.

This chain joins TRBV30 and TRBJ2-7, with D possibly TRBD2 on 6 matching bases. Germline V gene sequence: CDR1 GTSNPN, CDR2 SVGIG (reference sequence). V lost 4 bases and J lost 3, with 13 bases in between. This CDR3 spans 13 amino acids. The CDR3 loop reads CAWTAMGGYEQYF. CDR3 sequence (DNA): TGTGCCTGGACTGCCATGGGGGGCTACGAGCAGTACTTC.

This chain links TRBV9 with TRBJ2-1; 10 bases match TRBD2. Per germline, CDR1 SGDLS and CDR2 YYNGEE. CDR3 length equals 15 residues. J gave up 8 bases and V 0 bases, and 5 bases lay outside the gene matches. The CDR3 loop reads CASSVGPSGSDEQFF. DNA for the CDR3: TGTGCCAGCAGCGTAGGTCCTAGCGGGAGCGATGAGCAGTTCTTC.

The chain joins TRBV9 to TRBJ2-1, with D possibly being TRBD2 (6 bases). Germline CDR1 is SGDLS and CDR2 is YYNGEE. The CDR3 is 17 amino acids. The V and J ends lost 0 bases and 2 bases respectively, with 15 bases between them. This chain's CDR3 is CASSVEGAGSTYNEQFF. The DNA of the CDR3 is TGTGCCAGCAGCGTAGAAGGGGCCGGGAGCACCTACAATGAGCAGTTCTTC.